This T cell receptor beta chain was recorded in a study of identical twins. TCRdb reprocessed the 5' RACE reads via MiXCR and lists one record per CDR3 protein. The sample yields 690,000 or so distinct CDR3 sequences, over 8.5% seen once. This clonotype has at least ten counts. Losses at the gene ends were 5 bases for V and 1 base for J; bases not matched to a gene: 8. Germline assignment: CDR1 SGHAT and CDR2 FQNNGV. The CDR3 is 18 residues long. These data were also reused for a study on yellow fever vaccine responses in identical twins.

This chain links TRBV11-2 with TRBJ2-3, with 14 nucleotides matching TRBD2. This sequence originates from a woman aged 18-35 years in good health. Sequencing was done on a sample of PBMCs. The CDR3 region has the DNA TGTGCCAGCAGCCTCCGGACTAGCGGGAGGATCGGCACAGATACGCAGTATTTT. Its protein product is CASSLRTSGRIGTDTQYF. The full variable domain, rest sourced from reference TRBV11-2 and TRBJ2-3, is EAGVAQSPRYKIIEKRQSVAFWCNPISGHATLYWYQQILGQGPKLLIQFQNNGVVDDSQLPKDRFSAERLKGVDSTLKIQPAKLEDSAVYLCASSLRTSGRIGTDTQYFGPGTRLTVL.